A selection of T cell receptor beta chains follows, all from one sample in a study of regulatory and conventional T cells in RAG deficiency. Measured with immunoSEQ multiplex PCR; TCRdb has only the in-frame clones, and not every one. The table includes some 500 clones, around 66% detected once. Material: CD8+ T cells sorted from blood. The receptors here all came from a human donor with RAG deficiency presenting as severe combined immunodeficiency. CDR3s leave out the opening cysteine and the closing phenylalanine or tryptophan. Fields, in order: V gene, CDR3 length, CDR3 protein.

V gene: TRBV6-9
CDR3 length: 11
CDR3 protein: ASSYNPSYEQY

V gene: TRBV10-3
CDR3 length: 15
CDR3 protein: AISYPTCRWKAYGYT

V gene: TRBV8-2
CDR3 length: 13
CDR3 protein: GTCVRIRKTYGYT

V gene: TRBV5-2
CDR3 length: 16
CDR3 protein: ASKRGREYQSRANVLT

V gene: TRBV4-3
CDR3 length: 12
CDR3 protein: ASSQRVSNQPQH

V gene: TRBV5-6
CDR3 length: 11
CDR3 protein: ASSLGRYYEQY

V gene: TRBV30
CDR3 length: 11
CDR3 protein: AWSVQSHTEAF

V gene: TRBV4-3
CDR3 length: 14
CDR3 protein: ASSQGTSGSHGEQY

V gene: TRBV11-3
CDR3 length: 10
CDR3 protein: ASIGGSSEQF

V gene: TRBV6-6
CDR3 length: 13
CDR3 protein: ASSYIMWSNQPQH

V gene: TRBV28
CDR3 length: 13
CDR3 protein: ASSYRTGMNTEAF

V gene: TRBV27
CDR3 length: 13
CDR3 protein: ASSLSRLAGDEQY

V gene: TRBV7-1
CDR3 length: 15
CDR3 protein: ASSPVGYEGKTYGYT

V gene: TRBV7-4
CDR3 length: 12
CDR3 protein: ASSFGTGSYEQY

V gene: TRBV30
CDR3 length: 9
CDR3 protein: AWSLIYEQY

V gene: TRBV5-6
CDR3 length: 10
CDR3 protein: ASSRGVYEQF

V gene: TRBV19
CDR3 length: 11
CDR3 protein: ASSSGGTYEQY

V gene: TRBV2
CDR3 length: 14
CDR3 protein: ASSEGGSAWSNEQF

V gene: TRBV6-8
CDR3 length: 11
CDR3 protein: ASKHNSNQPQH

V gene: TRBV30
CDR3 length: 12
CDR3 protein: AWRDGRRPSGYT

V gene: TRBV4-3
CDR3 length: 16
CDR3 protein: ASSQEAAGGMNTGELF

V gene: TRBV6-6
CDR3 length: 10
CDR3 protein: ASSYSKFELF

V gene: TRBV29-1
CDR3 length: 17
CDR3 protein: SVDKGDRHIFMNTGELF

V gene: TRBV6-6
CDR3 length: 11
CDR3 protein: ASSYNPSYEQY

V gene: TRBV7-9
CDR3 length: 12
CDR3 protein: ASSLAGPLQPQH

V gene: TRBV27
CDR3 length: 14
CDR3 protein: ASSSDALDSNQPQH

V gene: TRBV7-8
CDR3 length: 15
CDR3 protein: ASCNCLFTRKIYGYT

V gene: TRBV6-9
CDR3 length: 13
CDR3 protein: ASSYLAGGTDTQY

V gene: TRBV7-4
CDR3 length: 12
CDR3 protein: ASSLEGLEDEQY

V gene: TRBV19
CDR3 length: 13
CDR3 protein: ASTWEGAGNQPQH

V gene: TRBV7-9
CDR3 length: 13
CDR3 protein: ASSLGIHSNQPQH